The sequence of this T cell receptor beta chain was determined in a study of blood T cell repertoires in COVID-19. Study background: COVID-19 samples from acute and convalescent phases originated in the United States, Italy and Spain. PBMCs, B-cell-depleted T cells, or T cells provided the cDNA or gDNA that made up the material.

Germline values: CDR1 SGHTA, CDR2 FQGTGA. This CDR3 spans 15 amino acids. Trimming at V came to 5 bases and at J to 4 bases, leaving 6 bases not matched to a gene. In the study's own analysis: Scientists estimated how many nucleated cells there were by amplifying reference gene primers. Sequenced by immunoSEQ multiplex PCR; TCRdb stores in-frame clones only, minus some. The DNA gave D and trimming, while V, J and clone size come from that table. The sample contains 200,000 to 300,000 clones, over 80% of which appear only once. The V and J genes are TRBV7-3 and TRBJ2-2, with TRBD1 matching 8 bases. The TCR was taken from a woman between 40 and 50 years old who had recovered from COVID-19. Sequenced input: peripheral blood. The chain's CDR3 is CASSPPGGRTGELFF. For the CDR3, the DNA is TGTGCCAGCAGCCCTCCAGGGGGCCGCACCGGGGAGCTGTTTTTT. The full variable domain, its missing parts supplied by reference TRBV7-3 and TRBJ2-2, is GAGVSQTPSNKVTEKGKYVELRCDPISGHTALYWYRQSLGQGPEFLIYFQGTGAADDSGLPNDRFFAVRPEGSVSTLKIQRTERGDSAVYLCASSPPGGRTGELFFGEGSRLTVL.